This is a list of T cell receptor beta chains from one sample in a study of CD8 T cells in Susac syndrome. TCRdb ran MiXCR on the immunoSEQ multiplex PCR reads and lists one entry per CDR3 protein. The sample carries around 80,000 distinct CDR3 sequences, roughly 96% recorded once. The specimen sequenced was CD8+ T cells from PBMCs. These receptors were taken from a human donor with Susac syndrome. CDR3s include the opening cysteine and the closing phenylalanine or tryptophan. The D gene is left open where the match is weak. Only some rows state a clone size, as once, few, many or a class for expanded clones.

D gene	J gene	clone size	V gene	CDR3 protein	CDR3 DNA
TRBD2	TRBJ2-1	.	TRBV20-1	CSAWTSGSHEQFF	TGCAGTGCCTGGACTAGCGGGAGCCATGAGCAGTTCTTC
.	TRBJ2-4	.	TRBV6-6	CASSQLREPLNIQYF	TGTGCCAGCAGCCAGCTAAGGGAACCCCTAAACATTCAGTACTTC
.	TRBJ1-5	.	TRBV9	CASSPGGSNQPQHF	TGTGCCAGCAGCCCGGGTGGAAGCAATCAGCCCCAGCATTTT
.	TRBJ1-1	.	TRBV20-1	CSARDQVVVRGTEAFF	TGCAGTGCTAGAGATCAGGTGGTAGTCAGAGGTACTGAAGCTTTCTTT
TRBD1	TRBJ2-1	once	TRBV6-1	CASRTSGGGNEQFF	TGTGCCAGCAGGACTTCAGGGGGCGGGAATGAGCAGTTCTTC
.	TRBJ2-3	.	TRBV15	CATSTPYSDTQYF	TGTGCCACCAGCACCCCCTATTCAGATACGCAGTATTTT
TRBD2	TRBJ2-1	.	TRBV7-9	CASSSPTSGRWNEQFF	TGTGCCAGCAGCTCCCCGACTAGCGGGAGATGGAATGAGCAGTTCTTC
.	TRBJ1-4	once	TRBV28	CASSFQEEKLFF	TGTGCCAGCAGTTTCCAGGAGGAAAAACTGTTTTTT
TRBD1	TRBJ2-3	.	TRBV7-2	CASSDSLGTGWTQYF	TGTGCCAGCAGCGACTCCTTGGGGACAGGGTGGACGCAGTATTTT
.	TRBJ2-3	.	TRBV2	CASRATGGQDTQYF	TGTGCCAGCAGGGCCACCGGGGGACAAGATACGCAGTATTTT
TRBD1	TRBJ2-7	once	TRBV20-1	CSARQGAVHEQYF	TGCAGTGCTAGACAGGGGGCAGTACACGAGCAGTACTTC
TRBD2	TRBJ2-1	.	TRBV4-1	CASSRPRAGPNEQFF	TGCGCCAGCAGCCGCCCGAGAGCGGGACCCAATGAGCAGTTCTTC
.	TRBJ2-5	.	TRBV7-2	CASSYIAEPETQYF	TGTGCCAGCAGTTATATAGCGGAGCCAGAGACCCAGTACTTC
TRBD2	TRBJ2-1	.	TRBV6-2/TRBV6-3	CASTLAGGIDEQFF	TGTGCCAGCACCCTAGCGGGAGGAATTGATGAGCAGTTCTTC
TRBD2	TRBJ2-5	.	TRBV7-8	CASSLRTSGYQETQYF	TGTGCCAGCAGCTTAAGGACTAGCGGGTACCAAGAGACCCAGTACTTC
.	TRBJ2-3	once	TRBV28	CASSPFYADTQYF	TGTGCCAGCAGTCCCTTTTACGCAGATACGCAGTATTTT
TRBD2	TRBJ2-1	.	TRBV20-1	CSAIGLADSYNEQFF	TGCAGTGCTATAGGACTAGCGGACTCCTACAATGAGCAGTTCTTC